This passage covers 17 T cell receptor beta chains from one sample sequenced in a study of blood T cell repertoires in COVID-19. Only in-frame clones appear in the TCRdb table, and some are missing; sequencing was by immunoSEQ multiplex PCR. The table has some 58,000 clones, over 80% seen once. Specimen: peripheral blood. Source of these receptors: a human donor in a cohort sampled during active COVID-19.

The chain links TRBV5-1 to TRBJ2-1; 9 bases are shared with TRBD2. The CDR3 loop spans 17 amino acids. Germline V gene data show CDR1 as SGHRS and CDR2 as YFSETQ. The junction had 12 bases not matched to a gene; V was cut back by 4 bases and J by 4 bases. CDR3 in amino acids: CASSGRGTSGPYNEQFF. CDR3 nucleotides: TGCGCCAGCAGCGGCAGGGGAACTAGCGGGCCTTACAATGAGCAGTTCTTC.

This rearrangement joins TRBV7-9 to TRBJ2-3; D ambiguous. This CDR3 region has 15 residues. In germline, CDR1 is SEHNR, CDR2 FQNEAQ (reference sequence). V was shortened by 7 bases and J by 0 bases, with 14 bases between the two germline ends. The CDR3 region has the DNA TGTGCCAGCACTTGGCCCGGAGCTAGCACAGATACGCAGTATTTT. Its protein is CASTWPGASTDTQYF.

The V gene is TRBV6-2 or TRBV6-3, the J gene TRBJ2-7; TRBD2 aligns across 10 bases. Trimming took 2 bases from V and 6 from J; bases not matched to a gene: 4. The germline V gene encodes CDR1 MNHEY and CDR2 SVGEGT. The CDR3 totals 14 residues. The CDR3 loop is CASSYTSGISEQYF. CDR3 DNA: TGTGCCAGCAGTTACACTAGCGGGATCTCCGAGCAGTACTTC.

The sample holds one count of this clone. V usage is TRBV9 and J usage is TRBJ1-2; 7 nucleotides match TRBD1. Trimming removed 3 bases from V and 8 bases from J; junction bases left unmatched: 4. CDR3 size: 12 residues. Germline CDR1 SGDLS, CDR2 YYNGEE. Here the CDR3 reads CASSDRGGGYTF. Here the CDR3 DNA reads TGTGCCAGCAGCGACAGGGGTGGCGGCTACACCTTC. The whole variable domain, filled in from reference TRBV9 and TRBJ1-2, reads DSGVTQTPKHLITATGQRVTLRCSPRSGDLSVYWYQQSLDQGLQFLIQYYNGEERAKGNILERFSAQQFPDLHSELNLSSLELGDSALYFCASSDRGGGYTFGSGTRLTVV.

The gene calls are TRBV18 and TRBJ2-7; 8 positions agree with TRBD2. J gave up 6 bases and V 8 bases, and 15 bases lay outside the gene matches. Germline V gives CDR1 KGHSH, CDR2 LQKENI. The length of the CDR3 is 15 residues. The CDR3 sequence: CASNRAGTRESEQYF. CDR3 bases: TGTGCCAGCAACCGAGCCGGGACTAGAGAGTCCGAGCAGTACTTC. Full variable domain (outside the CDR3, taken from reference TRBV18 and TRBJ2-7): NAGVMQNPRHLVRRRGQEARLRCSPMKGHSHVYWYRQLPEEGLKFMVYLQKENIIDESGMPKERFSAEFPKEGPSILRIQQVVRGDSAAYFCASNRAGTRESEQYFGPGTRLTVT.

The chain joins TRBV28 to TRBJ1-2; D is undetermined. Germline V gene data show CDR1 as MDHEN and CDR2 as SYDVKM. Trimming took 3 bases from V and 4 from J, leaving 6 bases between them. This CDR3 comprises 12 residues. In nucleotides, the CDR3 is TGTGCCAGCAGTTTCCGTTCCTATGGCTACACCTTC. Encoded protein: CASSFRSYGYTF.

This clone was counted once. This chain links TRBV18 with TRBJ2-1; 12 bases agree with TRBD1. V trimming: 3 bases; J trimming: 8 bases; junction bases outside the gene matches: 8. This CDR3 region has 16 residues. CDR1 KGHSH and CDR2 LQKENI come from the germline V gene. The CDR3 region has the DNA TGTGCCAGCTCACCGACCCGGGACAGGGGGCATCATGAGCAGTTCTTC. Encoded protein: CASSPTRDRGHHEQFF.

This clone was counted a few times. The chain has TRBV5-1 and TRBJ2-7; D perhaps matches TRBD2 (5 bases). Trimming took 1 base from V and 2 from J, leaving 10 bases between them. Germline loops: CDR1 SGHRS, CDR2 YFSETQ. The CDR3 has 14 amino acids. CDR3 nucleotide sequence: TGCGCCAGCAGCTTGTACGGGGTAACCTACGAGCAGTACTTC. Encoded protein: CASSLYGVTYEQYF.

The chain joins TRBV5-5 to TRBJ2-7; a possible D gene is TRBD2 (6 bases). Per the germline V gene, CDR1 is SGHKS and CDR2 is YYEKEE (reference sequence). This CDR3 has 15 residues. V gave up 0 bases and J gave up 1 base, with 11 bases separating them. The CDR3 DNA follows: TGTGCCAGCAGCTTGGCCGCGGGAACATCCTACGAGCAGTACTTC. It encodes CASSLAAGTSYEQYF.

The V gene is TRBV9, the J gene TRBJ1-2; the D gene is possibly TRBD1 (6 bases). V lost 1 base, J lost 8 bases, and 15 bases lay in between. Germline-derived CDR1 and CDR2 are SGDLS and YYNGEE. CDR3 length: 14 residues. The CDR3 sequence: CASSVTGTSYGYTF. The CDR3 nucleotides are TGTGCCAGCAGCGTAACCGGGACATCTTACGGCTACACCTTC. Filled out from reference TRBV9 and TRBJ1-2, the complete variable domain reads DSGVTQTPKHLITATGQRVTLRCSPRSGDLSVYWYQQSLDQGLQFLIQYYNGEERAKGNILERFSAQQFPDLHSELNLSSLELGDSALYFCASSVTGTSYGYTFGSGTRLTVV.

The V and J genes are TRBV6-6 and TRBJ2-2; D is perhaps TRBD1 (6 bases). V lost 7 bases to trimming and J lost 2 bases, with 14 bases between them. This CDR3 is 15 amino acids long. Per the germline V gene, CDR1 is MNHNY and CDR2 is SVGAGI (reference sequence). DNA of the CDR3: TGTGCCAGCACACCGGACAGTCGAAACACCGGGGAGCTGTTTTTT. It is translated as CASTPDSRNTGELFF.

This chain links TRBV5-8 with TRBJ2-1; D gene unclear. Germline V CDR1 and CDR2: SGHTS, YDEGEE. V lost 0 bases and J lost 15, with 19 bases in between. This CDR3 is 14 amino acids long. This CDR3 reads CASSLGARGSLGFF. The CDR3 nucleotides are TGTGCCAGCAGCTTGGGAGCGCGAGGCTCCCTGGGGTTCTTC.

This chain uses TRBV30 with TRBJ2-4; TRBD1 is a possible D gene (6 bases). V shed 7 bases and J shed 1 base, with 17 bases lying between them. The CDR3 contains 15 residues. The germline gives CDR1 GTSNPN, CDR2 SVGIG (reference sequence). The CDR3 nucleotides are TGTGCCTTTCGACGACAGGTCATGGCCAAAAACATTCAGTACTTC. Translation: CAFRRQVMAKNIQYF.

The V gene is TRBV20-1, the J gene TRBJ1-2; the match to TRBD1 covers 11 bases. V was pared by 3 bases and J by 2 bases, with 17 bases of the junction left unmatched. The CDR3 has 19 residues. CDR1 DFQATT and CDR2 SNEGSKA come from the germline V gene (reference sequence). CDR3 nucleotides: TGCAGTGCTAGTTCTCCCTCCCGGGACAGGGGGGATACCAACTATGGCTACACCTTC. It specifies CSASSPSRDRGDTNYGYTF.

The V call is TRBV11-3, the J call TRBJ2-3; TRBD1 is a possible D gene (5 bases). With 1 base removed from V and 2 bases from J, the gap between germline ends came to 7 bases. The CDR3 is made up of 14 amino acids. Germline V gene sequence: CDR1 SGHNT, CDR2 YENEEA. CDR3 protein: CASSLGGNTDTQYF. CDR3 coding DNA: TGTGCCAGCAGCTTAGGGGGCAACACAGATACGCAGTATTTT.

This chain uses TRBV9 with TRBJ1-6, with D perhaps matching TRBD1 (6 bases). V lost 0 bases to trimming and J lost 6 bases, with 19 bases between them. CDR1 is SGDLS, CDR2 YYNGEE, per germline. This CDR3 region has 18 residues. The CDR3 region has the DNA TGTGCCAGCAGCGTAGGCGGGGGGGCCGGGATTGGTAATTCACCCCTCCACTTT. It translates to CASSVGGGAGIGNSPLHF. The variable domain in full, with the rest retrieved from reference TRBV9 and TRBJ1-6, is DSGVTQTPKHLITATGQRVTLRCSPRSGDLSVYWYQQSLDQGLQFLIQYYNGEERAKGNILERFSAQQFPDLHSELNLSSLELGDSALYFCASSVGGGAGIGNSPLHFGNGTRLTVT.

V and J are TRBV19 and TRBJ2-5; 11 bases are a match to TRBD2. Germline V gene data show CDR1 as LNHDA and CDR2 as SQIVND (reference sequence). J gave up 4 bases and V 5 bases, and 6 bases lay outside the gene matches. CDR3 length: 15 amino acids. In nucleotides, the CDR3 is TGTGCCAGTAGTTCTAGCGGGGGGCCGGGAGAGACCCAGTACTTC. Protein: CASSSSGGPGETQYF.